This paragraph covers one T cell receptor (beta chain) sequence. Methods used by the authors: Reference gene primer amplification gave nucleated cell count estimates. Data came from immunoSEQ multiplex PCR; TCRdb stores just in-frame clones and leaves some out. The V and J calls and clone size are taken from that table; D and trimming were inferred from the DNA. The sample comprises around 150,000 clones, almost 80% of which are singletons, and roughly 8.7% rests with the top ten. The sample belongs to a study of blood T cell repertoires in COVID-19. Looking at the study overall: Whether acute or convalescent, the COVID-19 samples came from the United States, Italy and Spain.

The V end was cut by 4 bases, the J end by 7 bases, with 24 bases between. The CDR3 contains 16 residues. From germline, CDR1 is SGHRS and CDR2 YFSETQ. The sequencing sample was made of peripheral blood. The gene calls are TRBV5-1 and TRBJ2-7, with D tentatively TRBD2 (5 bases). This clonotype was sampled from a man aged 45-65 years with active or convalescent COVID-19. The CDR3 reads CASSPRAGLGPSEQYF. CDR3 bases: TGCGCCAGCAGCCCTCGGGCGGGCTTAGGGCCCTCGGAGCAGTACTTC.